This T cell receptor beta chain was recorded in a study of cytomegalovirus exposure and HLA in healthy donors. Overall study findings and caveats: On later analysis, the bulk of CMV-associated TCR beta chains appeared to be HLA-restricted. Some highly shared sequence variants likely arose as a pipeline artifact.

The V end lost 7 bases, the J end lost 6 bases, and 16 bases lay between the germline ends. Per germline, CDR1 LNHDA and CDR2 SQIVND (reference sequence). The CDR3 covers 14 residues. Remarks on this clone: The antigen is not known.

PCR amplification relied on 60 Vbeta primers (plus 13 Jbeta primers). Some clones are missing from TCRdb's copy, which holds only in-frame ones; the method was immunoSEQ multiplex PCR. Found here are over 100,000 clones, around three quarters of them singletons; the top ten hold 9.5% to 12%. What was sequenced was PBMCs. The chain joins TRBV19 to TRBJ1-5; D perhaps matches TRBD1 (6 bases). The receptor's source is a man aged 40-50 years in good health and CMV-seropositive. The CDR3 sequence: CASTTRDIGQPQHF. In nucleotides, the CDR3 is TGTGCCAGTACCACCCGGGACATCGGTCAGCCCCAGCATTTT.